The following is a T cell receptor beta chain sequence with its context. What it recognizes is unknown. The germline gives CDR1 MDHEN, CDR2 SYDVKM. The CDR3 contains 16 residues. The V and J ends lost 2 bases and 0 bases, in that order; junction bases with no gene match: 4. This sample was included in a study of Ad26.COV2.S vaccination and SARS-CoV-2 variants. General observations from the study: Those who received the vaccine showed greater spike-specific TCR breadth than those given placebo. TCR breadth and depth analyses may have underestimated total T cell responses. Substantial breadth was reported for post-vaccination spike-specific CD8+ and CD4+ T cells.

Sequencing was performed with immunoSEQ multiplex PCR; in TCRdb, only in-frame clones are kept and a portion is missing. The sample gives nearly 95,000 clones, under 90% of which show up once; around a sixth is in the top ten. The receptor comes from a human donor who had recovered from COVID-19. The V and J genes are TRBV28 and TRBJ1-1, with 9 bases that match TRBD1. The sequenced sample was peripheral blood, obtained after recovery from COVID-19. CDR3 sequence: CASSLVGTGLNTEAFF. In DNA, the CDR3 is TGTGCCAGCAGTTTAGTGGGGACAGGGCTGAACACTGAAGCTTTCTTT.